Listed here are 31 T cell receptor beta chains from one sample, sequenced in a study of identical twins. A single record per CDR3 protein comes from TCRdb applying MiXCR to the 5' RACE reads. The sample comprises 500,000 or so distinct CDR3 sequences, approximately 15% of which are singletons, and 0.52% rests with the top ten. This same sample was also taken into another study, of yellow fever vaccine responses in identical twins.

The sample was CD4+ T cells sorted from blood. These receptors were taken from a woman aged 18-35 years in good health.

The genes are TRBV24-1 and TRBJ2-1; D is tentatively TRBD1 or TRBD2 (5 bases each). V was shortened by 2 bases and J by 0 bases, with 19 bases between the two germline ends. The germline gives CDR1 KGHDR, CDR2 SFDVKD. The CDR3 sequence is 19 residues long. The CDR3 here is CATSDSGTTRKSSYNEQFF. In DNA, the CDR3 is TGTGCCACCAGTGATTCGGGGACGACTCGGAAAAGCTCCTACAATGAGCAGTTCTTC.

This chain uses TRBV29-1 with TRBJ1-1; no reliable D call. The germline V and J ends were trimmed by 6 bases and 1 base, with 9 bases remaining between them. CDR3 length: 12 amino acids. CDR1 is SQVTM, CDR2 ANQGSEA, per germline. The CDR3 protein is CSVIVGNTEAFF. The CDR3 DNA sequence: TGCAGCGTCATCGTGGGGAACACTGAAGCTTTCTTT.

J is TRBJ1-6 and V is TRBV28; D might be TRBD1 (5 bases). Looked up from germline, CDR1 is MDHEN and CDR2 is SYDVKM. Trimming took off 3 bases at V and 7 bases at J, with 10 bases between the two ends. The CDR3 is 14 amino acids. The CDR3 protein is CASSLGGENSPLHF. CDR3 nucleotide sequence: TGTGCCAGCAGTTTGGGGGGGGAGAATTCACCCCTCCACTTT.

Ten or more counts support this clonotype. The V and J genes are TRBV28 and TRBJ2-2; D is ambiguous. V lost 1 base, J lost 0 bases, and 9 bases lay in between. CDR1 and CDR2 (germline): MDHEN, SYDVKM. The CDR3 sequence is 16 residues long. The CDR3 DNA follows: TGTGCCAGCAGTTTATTGGGTCAATCGAACACCGGGGAGCTGTTTTTT. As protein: CASSLLGQSNTGELFF.

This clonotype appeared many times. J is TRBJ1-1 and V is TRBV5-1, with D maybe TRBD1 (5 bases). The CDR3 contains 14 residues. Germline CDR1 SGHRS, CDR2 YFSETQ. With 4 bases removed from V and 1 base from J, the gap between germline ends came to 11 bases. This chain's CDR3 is CASSNSGGNTEAFF. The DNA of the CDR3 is TGCGCCAGCAGCAACTCCGGGGGGAACACTGAAGCTTTCTTT.

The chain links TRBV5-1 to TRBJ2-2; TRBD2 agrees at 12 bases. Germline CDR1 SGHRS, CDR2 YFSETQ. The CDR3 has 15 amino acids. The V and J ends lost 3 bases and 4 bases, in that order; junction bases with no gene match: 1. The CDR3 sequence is CASSWTSGATGELFF. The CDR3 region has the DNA TGCGCCAGCAGCTGGACTAGCGGGGCCACCGGGGAGCTGTTTTTT. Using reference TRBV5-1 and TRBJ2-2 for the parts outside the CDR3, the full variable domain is KAGVTQTPRYLIKTRGQQVTLSCSPISGHRSVSWYQQTPGQGLQFLFEYFSETQRNKGNFPGRFSGRQFSNSRSEMNVSTLELGDSALYLCASSWTSGATGELFFGEGSRLTVL.

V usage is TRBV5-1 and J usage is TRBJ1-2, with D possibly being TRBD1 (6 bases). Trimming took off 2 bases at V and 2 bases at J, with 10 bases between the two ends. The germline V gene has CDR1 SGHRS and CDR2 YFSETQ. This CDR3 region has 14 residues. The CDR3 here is CASSFEGTNYGYTF. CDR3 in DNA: TGCGCCAGCAGCTTTGAGGGGACAAACTATGGCTACACCTTC.

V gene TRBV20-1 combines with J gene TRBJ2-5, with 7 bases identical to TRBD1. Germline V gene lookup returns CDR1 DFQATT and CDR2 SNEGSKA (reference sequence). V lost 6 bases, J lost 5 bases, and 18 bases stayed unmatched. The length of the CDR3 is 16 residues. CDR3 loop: CSAAGQVRSRRETQYF. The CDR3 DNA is TGCAGTGCGGCCGGACAGGTCCGCTCAAGGCGTGAGACCCAGTACTTC.

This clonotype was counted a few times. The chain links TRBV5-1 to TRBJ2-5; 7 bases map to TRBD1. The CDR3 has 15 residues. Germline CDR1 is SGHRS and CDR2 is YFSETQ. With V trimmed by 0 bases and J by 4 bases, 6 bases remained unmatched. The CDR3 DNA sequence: TGCGCCAGCAGCTTGGTCAGGGGGAATGGAGAGACCCAGTACTTC. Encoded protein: CASSLVRGNGETQYF. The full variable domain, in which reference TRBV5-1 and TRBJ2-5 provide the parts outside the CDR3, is KAGVTQTPRYLIKTRGQQVTLSCSPISGHRSVSWYQQTPGQGLQFLFEYFSETQRNKGNFPGRFSGRQFSNSRSEMNVSTLELGDSALYLCASSLVRGNGETQYFGPGTRLLVL.

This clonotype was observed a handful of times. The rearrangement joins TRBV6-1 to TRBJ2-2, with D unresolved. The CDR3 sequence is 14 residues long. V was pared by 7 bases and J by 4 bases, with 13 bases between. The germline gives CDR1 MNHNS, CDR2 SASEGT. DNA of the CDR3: TGTGCCAGCATGATAGTGTGGGGCACCGGGGAGCTGTTTTTT. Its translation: CASMIVWGTGELFF.

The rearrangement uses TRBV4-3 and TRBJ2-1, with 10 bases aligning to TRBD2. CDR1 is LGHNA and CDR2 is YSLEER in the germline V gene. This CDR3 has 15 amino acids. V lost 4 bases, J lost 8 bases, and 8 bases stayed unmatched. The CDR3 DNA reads TGCGCCAGCAGCCGAGAACTAGCGGGATCGCATGAGCAGTTCTTC. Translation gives CASSRELAGSHEQFF.

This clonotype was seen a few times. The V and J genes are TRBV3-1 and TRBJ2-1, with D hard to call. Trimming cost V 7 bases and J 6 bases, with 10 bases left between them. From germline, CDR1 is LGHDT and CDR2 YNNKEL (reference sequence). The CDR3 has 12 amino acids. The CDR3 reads CASIDRTNEQFF. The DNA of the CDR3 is TGTGCCAGCATCGACCGTACCAATGAGCAGTTCTTC.

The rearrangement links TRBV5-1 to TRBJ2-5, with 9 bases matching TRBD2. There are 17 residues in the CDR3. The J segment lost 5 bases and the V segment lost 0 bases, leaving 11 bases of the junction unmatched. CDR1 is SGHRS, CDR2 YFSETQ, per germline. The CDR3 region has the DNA TGCGCCAGCAGCTTGGGCCCTAGCGGGGCTCTGGAGGAGACCCAGTACTTC. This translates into CASSLGPSGALEETQYF. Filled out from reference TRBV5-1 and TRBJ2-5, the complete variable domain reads KAGVTQTPRYLIKTRGQQVTLSCSPISGHRSVSWYQQTPGQGLQFLFEYFSETQRNKGNFPGRFSGRQFSNSRSEMNVSTLELGDSALYLCASSLGPSGALEETQYFGPGTRLLVL.

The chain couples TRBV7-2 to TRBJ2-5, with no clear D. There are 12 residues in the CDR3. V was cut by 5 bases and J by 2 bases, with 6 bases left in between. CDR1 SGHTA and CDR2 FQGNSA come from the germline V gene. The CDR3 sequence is CASSAQQETQYF. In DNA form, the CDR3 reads TGTGCCAGCAGCGCGCAGCAAGAGACCCAGTACTTC.

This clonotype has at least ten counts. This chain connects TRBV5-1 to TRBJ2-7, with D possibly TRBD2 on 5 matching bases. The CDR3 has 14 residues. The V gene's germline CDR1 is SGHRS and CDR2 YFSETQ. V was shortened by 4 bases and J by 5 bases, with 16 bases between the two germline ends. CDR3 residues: CASSHEGPRNEQYF. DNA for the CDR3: TGCGCCAGCAGCCATGAGGGCCCTAGGAACGAGCAGTACTTC.

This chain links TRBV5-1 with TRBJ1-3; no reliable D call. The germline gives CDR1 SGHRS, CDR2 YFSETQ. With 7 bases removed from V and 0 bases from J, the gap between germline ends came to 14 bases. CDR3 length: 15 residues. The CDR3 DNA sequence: TGCGCCAGCCCTCAGGACGCCCGCTCTGGAAACACCATATATTTT. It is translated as CASPQDARSGNTIYF.

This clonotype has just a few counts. The CDR3 here is CASTGQNTGELFF. CDR3 nucleotide sequence: TGTGCCAGCACAGGACAAAACACCGGGGAGCTGTTTTTT. The rearrangement links TRBV6-1 to TRBJ2-2, with D possibly matching TRBD1 (5 bases). CDR1 and CDR2 from the germline V gene are MNHNS and SASEGT. The CDR3 is 13 amino acids. The V gene lost 7 bases and the J gene lost 2 bases, with 8 bases spanning the gap.

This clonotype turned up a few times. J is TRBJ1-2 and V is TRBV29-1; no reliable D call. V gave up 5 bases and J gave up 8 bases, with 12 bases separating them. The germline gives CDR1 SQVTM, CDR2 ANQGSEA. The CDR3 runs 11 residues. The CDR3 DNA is TGCAGCGTTTATCTACGAGGGGGCTACACCTTC. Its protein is CSVYLRGGYTF.

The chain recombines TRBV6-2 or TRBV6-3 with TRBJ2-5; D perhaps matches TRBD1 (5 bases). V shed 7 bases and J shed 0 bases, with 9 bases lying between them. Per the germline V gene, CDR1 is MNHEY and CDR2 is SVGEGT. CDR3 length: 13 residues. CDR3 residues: CASKQGHQETQYF. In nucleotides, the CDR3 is TGTGCCAGCAAGCAGGGCCACCAAGAGACCCAGTACTTC.

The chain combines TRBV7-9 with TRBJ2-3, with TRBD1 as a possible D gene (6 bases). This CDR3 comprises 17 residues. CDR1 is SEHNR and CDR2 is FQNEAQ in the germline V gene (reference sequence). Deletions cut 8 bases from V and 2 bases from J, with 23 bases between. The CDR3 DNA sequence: TGTGCCAGCGGGAGAATGGGCACAGGGCGAAACACAGATACGCAGTATTTT. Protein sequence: CASGRMGTGRNTDTQYF.

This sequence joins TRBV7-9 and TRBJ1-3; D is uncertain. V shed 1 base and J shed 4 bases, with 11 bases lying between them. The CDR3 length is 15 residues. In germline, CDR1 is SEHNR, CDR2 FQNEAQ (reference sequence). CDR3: CASSLGFGLGNTIYF. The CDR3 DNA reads TGTGCCAGCAGCTTAGGGTTTGGATTGGGAAACACCATATATTTT.

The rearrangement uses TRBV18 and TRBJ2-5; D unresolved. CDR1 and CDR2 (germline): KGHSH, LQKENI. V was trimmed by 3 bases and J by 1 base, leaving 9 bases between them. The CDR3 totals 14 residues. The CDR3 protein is CASSPVGIQETQYF. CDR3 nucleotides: TGTGCCAGCTCACCGGTGGGGATCCAAGAGACCCAGTACTTC.

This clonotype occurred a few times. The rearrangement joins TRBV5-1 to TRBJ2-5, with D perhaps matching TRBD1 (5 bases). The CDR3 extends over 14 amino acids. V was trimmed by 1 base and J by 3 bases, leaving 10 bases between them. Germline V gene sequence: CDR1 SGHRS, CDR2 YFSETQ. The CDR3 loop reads CASSLRQNKETQYF. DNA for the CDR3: TGCGCCAGCAGCTTGAGACAGAACAAAGAGACCCAGTACTTC.

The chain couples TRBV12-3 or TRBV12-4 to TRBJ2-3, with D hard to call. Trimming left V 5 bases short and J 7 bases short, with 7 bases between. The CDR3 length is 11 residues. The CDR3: CASSPEHTQYF. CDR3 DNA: TGTGCCAGCAGTCCTGAACATACGCAGTATTTT.

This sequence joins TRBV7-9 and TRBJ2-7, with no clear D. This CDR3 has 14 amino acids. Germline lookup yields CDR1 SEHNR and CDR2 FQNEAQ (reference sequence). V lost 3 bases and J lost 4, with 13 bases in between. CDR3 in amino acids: CASSFGAAKYEQYF. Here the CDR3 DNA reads TGTGCCAGCAGCTTCGGAGCAGCCAAGTACGAGCAGTACTTC.

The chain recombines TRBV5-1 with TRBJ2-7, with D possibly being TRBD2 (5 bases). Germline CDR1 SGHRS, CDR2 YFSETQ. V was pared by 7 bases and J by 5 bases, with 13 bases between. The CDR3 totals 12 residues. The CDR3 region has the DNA TGCGCCAGCGCCTACGGGGAGCACGAGCAGTACTTC. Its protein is CASAYGEHEQYF.

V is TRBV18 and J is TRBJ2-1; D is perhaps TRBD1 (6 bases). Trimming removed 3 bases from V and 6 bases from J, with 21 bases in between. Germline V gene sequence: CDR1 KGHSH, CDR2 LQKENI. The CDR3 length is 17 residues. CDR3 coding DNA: TGTGCCAGCTCACCTACGAGGGGCAGGGGCGGCGTCAATGAGCAGTTCTTC. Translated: CASSPTRGRGGVNEQFF.

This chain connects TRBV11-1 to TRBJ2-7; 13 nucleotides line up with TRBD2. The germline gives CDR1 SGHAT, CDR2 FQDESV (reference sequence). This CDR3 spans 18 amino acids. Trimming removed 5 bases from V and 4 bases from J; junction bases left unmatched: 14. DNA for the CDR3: TGTGCCAGCAGCCCTGGGACTAGCGGGGCATCTGACGGTTACGAGCAGTACTTC. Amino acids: CASSPGTSGASDGYEQYF. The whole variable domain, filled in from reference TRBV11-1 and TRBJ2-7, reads EAEVAQSPRYKITEKSQAVAFWCDPISGHATLYWYRQILGQGPELLVQFQDESVVDDSQLPKDRFSAERLKGVDSTLKIQPAELGDSAMYLCASSPGTSGASDGYEQYFGPGTRLTVT.

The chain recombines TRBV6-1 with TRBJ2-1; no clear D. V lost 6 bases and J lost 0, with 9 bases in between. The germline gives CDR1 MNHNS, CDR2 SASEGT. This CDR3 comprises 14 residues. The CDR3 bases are TGTGCCAGCAGGGGCTTTGGCTCCTACAATGAGCAGTTCTTC. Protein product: CASRGFGSYNEQFF.

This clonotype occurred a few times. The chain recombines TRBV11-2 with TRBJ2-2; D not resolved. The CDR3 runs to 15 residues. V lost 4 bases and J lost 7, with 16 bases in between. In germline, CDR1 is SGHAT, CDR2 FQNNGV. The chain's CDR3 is CASSSTPGAGGELFF. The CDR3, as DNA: TGTGCCAGCAGCTCTACGCCAGGTGCCGGCGGGGAGCTGTTTTTT.

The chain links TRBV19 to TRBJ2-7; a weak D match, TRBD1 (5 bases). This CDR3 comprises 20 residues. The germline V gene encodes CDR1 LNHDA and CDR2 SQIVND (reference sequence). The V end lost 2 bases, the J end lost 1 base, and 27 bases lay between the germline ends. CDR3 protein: CASSISPIGATRTFSYEQYF. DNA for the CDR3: TGTGCCAGTAGTATATCTCCGATAGGGGCCACGCGCACTTTTTCCTACGAGCAGTACTTC.